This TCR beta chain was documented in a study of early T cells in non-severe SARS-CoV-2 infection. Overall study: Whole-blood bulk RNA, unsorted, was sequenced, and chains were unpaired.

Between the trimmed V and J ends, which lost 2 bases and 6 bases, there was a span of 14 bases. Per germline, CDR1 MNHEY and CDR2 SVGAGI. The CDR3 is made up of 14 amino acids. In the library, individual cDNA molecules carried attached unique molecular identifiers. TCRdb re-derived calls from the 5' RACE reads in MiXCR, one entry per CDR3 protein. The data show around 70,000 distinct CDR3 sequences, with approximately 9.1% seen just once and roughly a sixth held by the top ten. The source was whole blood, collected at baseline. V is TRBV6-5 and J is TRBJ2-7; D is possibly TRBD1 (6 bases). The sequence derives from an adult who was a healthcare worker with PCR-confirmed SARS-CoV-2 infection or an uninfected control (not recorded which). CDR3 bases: TGTGCCAGCAGTTACAAGGGGGTCGGTAGCGAGCAGTACTTC. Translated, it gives CASSYKGVGSEQYF.